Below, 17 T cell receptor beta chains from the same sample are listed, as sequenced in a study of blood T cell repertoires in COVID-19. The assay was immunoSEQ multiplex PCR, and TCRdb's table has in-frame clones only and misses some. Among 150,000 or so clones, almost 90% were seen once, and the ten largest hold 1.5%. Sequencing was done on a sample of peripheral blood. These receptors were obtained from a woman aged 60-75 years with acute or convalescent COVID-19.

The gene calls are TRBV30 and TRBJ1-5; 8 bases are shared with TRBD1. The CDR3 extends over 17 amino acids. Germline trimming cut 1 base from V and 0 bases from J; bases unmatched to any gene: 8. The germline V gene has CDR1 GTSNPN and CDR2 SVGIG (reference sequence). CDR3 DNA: TGTGCCTGGAGTGCGGGACAGGCGGACATTAGCAATCAGCCCCAGCATTTT. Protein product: CAWSAGQADISNQPQHF.

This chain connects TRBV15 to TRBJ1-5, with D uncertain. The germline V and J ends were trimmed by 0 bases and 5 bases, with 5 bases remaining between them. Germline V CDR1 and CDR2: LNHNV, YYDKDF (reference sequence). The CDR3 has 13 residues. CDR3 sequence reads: CATSRDEDQPQHF. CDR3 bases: TGTGCCACCAGCAGAGATGAGGATCAGCCCCAGCATTTT. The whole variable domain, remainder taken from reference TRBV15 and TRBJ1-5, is DAMVIQNPRYQVTQFGKPVTLSCSQTLNHNVMYWYQQKSSQAPKLLFHYYDKDFNNEADTPDNFQSRRPNTSFCFLDIRSPGLGDTAMYLCATSRDEDQPQHFGDGTRLSIL.

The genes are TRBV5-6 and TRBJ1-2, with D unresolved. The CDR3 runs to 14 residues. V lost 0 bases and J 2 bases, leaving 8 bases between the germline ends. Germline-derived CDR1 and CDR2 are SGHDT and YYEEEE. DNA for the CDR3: TGTGCCAGCAGCTTGGGACAATCGAACTATGGCTACACCTTC. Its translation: CASSLGQSNYGYTF.

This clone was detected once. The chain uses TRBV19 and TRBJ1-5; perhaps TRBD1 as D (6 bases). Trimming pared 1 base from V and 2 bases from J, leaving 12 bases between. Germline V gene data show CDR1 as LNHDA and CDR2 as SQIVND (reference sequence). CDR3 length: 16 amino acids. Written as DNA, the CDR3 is TGTGCCAGTAGTATAGGGGGGACACCAGGCAATCAGCCCCAGCATTTT. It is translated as CASSIGGTPGNQPQHF.

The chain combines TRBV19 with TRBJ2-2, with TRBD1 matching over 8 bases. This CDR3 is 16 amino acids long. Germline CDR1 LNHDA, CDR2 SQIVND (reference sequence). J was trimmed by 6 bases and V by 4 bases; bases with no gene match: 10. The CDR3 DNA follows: TGTGCCAGTAGTACAGACAGGGGATTTATGCCCGGGGAGCTGTTTTTT. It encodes CASSTDRGFMPGELFF. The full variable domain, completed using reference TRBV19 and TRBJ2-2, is DGGITQSPKYLFRKEGQNVTLSCEQNLNHDAMYWYRQDPGQGLRLIYYSQIVNDFQKGDIAEGYSVSREKKESFPLTVTSAQKNPTAFYLCASSTDRGFMPGELFFGEGSRLTVL.

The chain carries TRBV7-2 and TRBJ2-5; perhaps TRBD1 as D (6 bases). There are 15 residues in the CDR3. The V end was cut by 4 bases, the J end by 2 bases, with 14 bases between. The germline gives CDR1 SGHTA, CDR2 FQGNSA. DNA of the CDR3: TGTGCCAGCAGCTCACAGGGACACCATCAAGAGACCCAGTACTTC. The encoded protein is CASSSQGHHQETQYF.

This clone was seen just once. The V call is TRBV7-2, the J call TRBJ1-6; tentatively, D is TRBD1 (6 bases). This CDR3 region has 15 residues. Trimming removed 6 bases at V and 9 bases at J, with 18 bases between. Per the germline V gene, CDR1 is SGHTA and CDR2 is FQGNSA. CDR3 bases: TGTGCCAGCAGGTGGCAGGGGTATTCTGGTTCACCCCTCCACTTT. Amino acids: CASRWQGYSGSPLHF.

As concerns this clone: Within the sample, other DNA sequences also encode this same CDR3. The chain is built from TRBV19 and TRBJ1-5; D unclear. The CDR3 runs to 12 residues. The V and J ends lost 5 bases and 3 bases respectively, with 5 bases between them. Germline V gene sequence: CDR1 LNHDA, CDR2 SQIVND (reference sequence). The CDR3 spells CASSPLNQPQHF. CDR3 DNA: TGTGCCAGTAGTCCCCTCAATCAGCCCCAGCATTTT.

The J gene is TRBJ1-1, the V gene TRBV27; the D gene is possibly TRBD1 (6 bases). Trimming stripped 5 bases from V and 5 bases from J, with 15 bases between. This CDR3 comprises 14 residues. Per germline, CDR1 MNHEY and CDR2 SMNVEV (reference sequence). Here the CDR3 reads CASSRAGVGTEAFF. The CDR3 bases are TGTGCCAGCAGTCGGGCAGGGGTGGGTACTGAAGCTTTCTTT.

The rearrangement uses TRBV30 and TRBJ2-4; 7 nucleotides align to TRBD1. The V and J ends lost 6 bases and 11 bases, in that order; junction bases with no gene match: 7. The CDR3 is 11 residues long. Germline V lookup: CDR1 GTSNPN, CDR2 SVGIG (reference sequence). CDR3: CACSTGEVQYF. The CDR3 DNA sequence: TGTGCCTGCTCAACAGGGGAAGTTCAGTACTTC.

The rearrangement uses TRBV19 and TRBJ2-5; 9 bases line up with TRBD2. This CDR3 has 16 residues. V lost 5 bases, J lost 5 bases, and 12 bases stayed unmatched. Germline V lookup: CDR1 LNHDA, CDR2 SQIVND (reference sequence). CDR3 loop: CASSGLAGTHRETQYF. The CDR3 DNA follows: TGTGCCAGTAGTGGGCTAGCGGGGACTCATAGGGAGACCCAGTACTTC.

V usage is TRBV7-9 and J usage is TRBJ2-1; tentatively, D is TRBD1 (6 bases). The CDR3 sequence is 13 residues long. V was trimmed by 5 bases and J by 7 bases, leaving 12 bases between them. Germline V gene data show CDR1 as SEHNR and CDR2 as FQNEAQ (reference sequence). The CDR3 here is CASSMGHKNEQFF. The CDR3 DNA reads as TGTGCCAGCAGCATGGGACATAAGAATGAGCAGTTCTTC.

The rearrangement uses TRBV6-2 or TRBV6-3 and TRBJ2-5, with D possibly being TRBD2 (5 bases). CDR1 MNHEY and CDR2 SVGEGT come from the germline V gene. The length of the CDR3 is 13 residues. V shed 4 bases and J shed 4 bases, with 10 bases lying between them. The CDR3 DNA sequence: TGTGCCAGCAGTTTCTCCCGGGGAGAGACCCAGTACTTC. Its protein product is CASSFSRGETQYF.

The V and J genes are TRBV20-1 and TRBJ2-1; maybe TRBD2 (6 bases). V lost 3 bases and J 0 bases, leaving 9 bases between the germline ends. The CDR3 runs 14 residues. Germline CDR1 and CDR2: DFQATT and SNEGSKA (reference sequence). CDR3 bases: TGCAGTGCTAGTGCGGGGAGCTCCTACAATGAGCAGTTCTTC. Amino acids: CSASAGSSYNEQFF.

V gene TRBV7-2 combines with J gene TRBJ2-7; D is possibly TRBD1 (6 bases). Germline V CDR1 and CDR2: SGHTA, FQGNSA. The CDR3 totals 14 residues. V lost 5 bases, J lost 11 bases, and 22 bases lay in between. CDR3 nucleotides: TGTGCCAGCAGCCCTCCCGGACAGTCCCGGGGAAAGTACTTC. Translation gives CASSPPGQSRGKYF.

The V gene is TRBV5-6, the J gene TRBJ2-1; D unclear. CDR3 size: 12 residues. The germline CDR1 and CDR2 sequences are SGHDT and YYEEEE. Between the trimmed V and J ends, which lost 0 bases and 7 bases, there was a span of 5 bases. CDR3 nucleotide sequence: TGTGCCAGCAGCTTGGTCGTGAATGAGCAGTTCTTC. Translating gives CASSLVVNEQFF.

CDR3 amino acids: CASSPDLGRPNTDTQYF. DNA for the CDR3: TGTGCCAGCAGCCCAGATCTCGGCAGGCCAAATACAGATACGCAGTATTTT. The chain employs TRBV9 and TRBJ2-3; no firm D call. V lost 4 bases and J 3 bases, leaving 21 bases between the germline ends. CDR1 and CDR2 from the germline V gene are SGDLS and YYNGEE. The CDR3 extends over 17 amino acids.